This passage covers 8 T cell receptor beta chains from one sample sequenced in a study of T cells after somatic rescue of genetic block. Profiled with immunoSEQ multiplex PCR; TCRdb holds only in-frame clones, not every one. The sample has about 88,000 clones, 80% to 90% seen once. Sequenced: peripheral blood mononuclear cells (PBMCs). All receptors derive from a woman aged 18-29 years.

The chain links TRBV11-2 to TRBJ2-1; perhaps D is TRBD1 or TRBD2 (5 bases each). This CDR3 is 14 amino acids long. V gave up 3 bases and J gave up 5 bases, with 11 bases separating them. The germline gives CDR1 SGHAT, CDR2 FQNNGV. The CDR3 DNA reads as TGTGCCAGCAGCTTGACCCGGGACCACAATGAGCAGTTCTTC. Encoded protein: CASSLTRDHNEQFF.

V usage is TRBV13 and J usage is TRBJ2-2; TRBD2 matches at 15 bases. Germline CDR1 PRHDT, CDR2 FYEKMQ (reference sequence). With 2 bases clipped from V and 4 bases from J, the junction kept 11 bases outside the gene matches. This CDR3 is 20 amino acids long. CDR3 region: CASSLYVRTSGRAGTGELFF. The CDR3 DNA reads as TGTGCCAGCAGCTTATATGTTAGGACTAGCGGGAGGGCCGGCACCGGGGAGCTGTTTTTT.

The chain combines TRBV2 with TRBJ1-2; D remains ambiguous. CDR1 and CDR2 from the germline V gene are SNHLY and FYNNEI. Trimming pared 1 base from V and 4 bases from J, leaving 7 bases between. The length of the CDR3 is 13 residues. In DNA form, the CDR3 reads TGTGCCAGCAGTGAAGAGGGCAGCTATGGCTACACCTTC. This gives the protein CASSEEGSYGYTF.

The chain carries TRBV2 and TRBJ2-2; a weak D match, TRBD2 (7 bases). CDR1 SNHLY and CDR2 FYNNEI come from the germline V gene. The CDR3 has 14 amino acids. V shed 7 bases and J shed 5 bases, with 14 bases lying between them. The CDR3 coding sequence is TGTGCCAGCAAAGCGGGGACAATGACCGGGGAGCTGTTTTTT. It is translated as CASKAGTMTGELFF.

The CDR3 sequence: CASSPTSGRAGSYEQYF. In nucleotides, the CDR3 is TGTGCCAGCAGCCCTACCTCGGGGCGAGCCGGCTCCTACGAGCAGTACTTC. The chain combines TRBV9 with TRBJ2-7, with D perhaps given as TRBD1 or TRBD2 (5 bases each). Germline V CDR1 and CDR2: SGDLS, YYNGEE. V lost 4 bases to trimming and J lost 0 bases, with 20 bases between them. CDR3 size: 17 residues.

The chain uses TRBV27 and TRBJ1-4; TRBD1 might be the D (5 bases). This CDR3 is built from 14 residues. V was trimmed by 3 bases and J by 6 bases, leaving 11 bases between them. Germline V gene sequence: CDR1 MNHEY, CDR2 SMNVEV (reference sequence). DNA for the CDR3: TGTGCCAGCAGTTTTAGTCCGGGGGATGAAAAACTGTTTTTT. This encodes CASSFSPGDEKLFF.

The genes are TRBV14 and TRBJ1-6; D not resolved. CDR3 length: 13 residues. Trimming left V 5 bases short and J 5 bases short, with 7 bases between. The germline gives CDR1 SGHDN, CDR2 FVKESK. The chain's CDR3 is CASSEIHNSPLHF. The CDR3 DNA reads as TGTGCCAGCAGCGAGATACATAATTCACCCCTCCACTTT.

The chain uses TRBV2 and TRBJ1-3, with D unclear. Germline CDR1 is SNHLY and CDR2 is FYNNEI. The CDR3 sequence is 13 residues long. V lost 5 bases to trimming and J lost 8 bases, with 13 bases between them. The CDR3 loop reads CASSKGLADTIYF. CDR3 bases: TGTGCCAGCAGTAAAGGACTGGCCGACACCATATATTTT. Drawing the rest from reference TRBV2 and TRBJ1-3, the complete variable domain is EPEVTQTPSHQVTQMGQEVILRCVPISNHLYFYWYRQILGQKVEFLVSFYNNEISEKSEIFDDQFSVERPDGSNFTLKIRSTKLEDSAMYFCASSKGLADTIYFGEGSWLTVV.